The clone carrying this T cell receptor beta chain was observed once. J was trimmed by 4 bases and V by 6 bases; bases with no gene match: 8. The CDR3 is 14 amino acids. Germline V CDR1 and CDR2: MNHNS, SASEGT. The data derive from a study of technical replicates of blood from a handful of donors. Repertoires were generated with immunoSEQ multiplex PCR, while TCRdb's copy carries only in-frame clones and drops some. The table lists around 76,000 clones, around 90% of them singletons. The chain recombines TRBV6-1 with TRBJ1-2; 7 bases align to TRBD1. The sample was T cells isolated from PBMCs. The receptor was isolated from a human donor in good health. The CDR3 coding sequence is TGTGCCAGCAGACTCGGGACAGATCTCTATGGCTACACCTTC. Its translation is CASRLGTDLYGYTF.